A single sample gave rise to the 18 T cell receptor beta chains below, sequenced in a study of blood T cell repertoires in COVID-19. Assay: immunoSEQ multiplex PCR; the TCRdb copy retains only in-frame clones and omits some. The table records 390,000 or so clones, approximately 89% of them present only once. The sample taken for sequencing was peripheral blood. Every receptor here comes from a woman in her twenties or thirties with COVID-19, enrolled during active disease.

The chain is built from TRBV6-5 and TRBJ2-5; unclear D gene. Germline values: CDR1 MNHEY, CDR2 SVGAGI. The CDR3 spans 14 residues. The V end was cut by 3 bases, the J end by 1 base, with 9 bases between. CDR3 sequence reads: CASSYTRSQETQYF. The CDR3 DNA reads TGTGCCAGCAGTTATACCAGAAGCCAAGAGACCCAGTACTTC.

This chain uses TRBV9 with TRBJ1-3, with D hard to call. The CDR3 spans 15 residues. The V end lost 4 bases, the J end lost 6 bases, and 17 bases lay between the germline ends. Per the germline V gene, CDR1 is SGDLS and CDR2 is YYNGEE. The CDR3 DNA sequence: TGTGCCAGCAGCCCCTGGAGAGGCCCGGAAAACACCATATATTTT. It specifies CASSPWRGPENTIYF.

This clone was counted a single time. V gene TRBV7-2 combines with J gene TRBJ2-2, with TRBD1 identical over 8 bases. CDR3 size: 15 residues. Per the germline V gene, CDR1 is SGHTA and CDR2 is FQGNSA. Trimming removed 5 bases from V and 6 bases from J; junction bases left unmatched: 8. The CDR3 reads CASSRQGSLAGELFF. In DNA form, the CDR3 reads TGTGCCAGCAGCAGACAGGGGAGTCTCGCCGGGGAGCTGTTTTTT.

J is TRBJ2-7 and V is TRBV3-1 (or the pseudogene TRBV3-2); TRBD2 matches at 7 bases. Germline-derived CDR1 and CDR2 are LGHDT and YNNKEL (reference sequence). This CDR3 spans 14 amino acids. V was pared by 4 bases and J by 4 bases, with 7 bases of the junction left unmatched. The CDR3 nucleotides are TGTGCCAGCAGCCCAGCTAGCGGAAAATACGAGCAGTACTTC. As protein: CASSPASGKYEQYF.

This clone was picked up a small number of times. This chain uses TRBV5-4 with TRBJ1-2; TRBD1 matches at 9 bases. Germline V gene data show CDR1 as SGHNT and CDR2 as YYREEE (reference sequence). Trimming at V came to 5 bases and at J to 5 bases, leaving 7 bases not matched to a gene. The CDR3 extends over 14 amino acids. The CDR3 sequence: CASRGQGTGYGYTF. The CDR3 DNA is TGTGCCAGCAGAGGACAGGGGACGGGGTATGGCTACACCTTC.

This clone was recorded only once. The chain couples TRBV28 to TRBJ2-1; D is possibly TRBD1 (6 bases). Trimming cost V 6 bases and J 15 bases, with 15 bases left between them. Germline assignment: CDR1 MDHEN and CDR2 SYDVKM. This CDR3 spans 11 amino acids. This chain's CDR3 is CASRAGTQRFF. The DNA for the CDR3 is TGTGCCAGCAGGGCCGGGACACAACGGTTCTTC.

On this clone: At one end, the junction sequence differs from germline, possibly due to a read error. V gene TRBV7-7 combines with J gene TRBJ2-7; 9 bases match TRBD1. This CDR3 has 13 amino acids. Germline values: CDR1 SSHAT, CDR2 FNYEAQ (reference sequence). In DNA, the CDR3 is TGTGCTAGCAGCTTTGACAGGGGGGCCGAGCAGTACTTC. The encoded protein is CASSFDRGAEQYF.

The count of this clone is one. The chain couples TRBV4-1 to TRBJ1-1; D ambiguous. V was shortened by 4 bases and J by 1 base, with 10 bases between the two germline ends. This CDR3 has 14 residues. The germline gives CDR1 MGHRA, CDR2 YSYEKL. The CDR3, as DNA: TGCGCCAGCAGCCCCCCGGGGAGGAACACTGAAGCTTTCTTT. Amino acid sequence: CASSPPGRNTEAFF.

This chain links TRBV28 with TRBJ2-3; TRBD1 is a possible D gene (6 bases). CDR1 MDHEN and CDR2 SYDVKM come from the germline V gene. V lost 4 bases to trimming and J lost 8 bases, with 10 bases between them. The CDR3 totals 12 residues. The DNA for the CDR3 is TGTGCCAGCAGTTACCGAGGGGGTACGCAGTATTTT. Translated: CASSYRGGTQYF.

This rearrangement joins TRBV19 to TRBJ1-1, with TRBD1 as a possible D gene (6 bases). There are 14 residues in the CDR3. Deletions cut 6 bases from V and 5 bases from J, with 16 bases between. Germline V CDR1 and CDR2: LNHDA, SQIVND (reference sequence). This chain's CDR3 is CASSLGTRGTEAFF. For the CDR3, the DNA is TGTGCCAGTAGCCTGGGGACCAGGGGAACTGAAGCTTTCTTT.

This clone was detected only once. The rearrangement uses TRBV7-9 and TRBJ1-4; 10 nucleotides line up with TRBD1. Germline CDR1 and CDR2: SEHNR and FQNEAQ (reference sequence). Trimming cost V 2 bases and J 3 bases; bases outside gene matches: 12. The CDR3 length is 19 residues. CDR3: CASSLRAGTGDRSNEKLFF. The CDR3 region has the DNA TGTGCCAGCAGCTTAAGAGCCGGGACAGGGGATAGGTCTAATGAAAAACTGTTTTTT. The full variable domain, completed using reference TRBV7-9 and TRBJ1-4, is DTGVSQNPRHKITKRGQNVTFRCDPISEHNRLYWYRQTLGQGPEFLTYFQNEAQLEKSRLLSDRFSAERPKGSFSTLEIQRTEQGDSAMYLCASSLRAGTGDRSNEKLFFGSGTQLSVL.

The chain uses TRBV27 and TRBJ2-1, with D perhaps TRBD1 (6 bases). The germline V gene has CDR1 MNHEY and CDR2 SMNVEV (reference sequence). Trimming cost V 6 bases and J 5 bases, with 14 bases left between them. CDR3 size: 14 residues. The chain's CDR3 is CASSYRTANNEQFF. The CDR3 region has the DNA TGTGCCAGCAGCTACCGGACAGCGAACAATGAGCAGTTCTTC.

A single count supports this clone. The chain is built from TRBV7-2 and TRBJ2-6; no clear D gene. The length of the CDR3 is 15 residues. Germline V CDR1 and CDR2: SGHTA, FQGNSA. Deletions cut 4 bases from V and 0 bases from J, with 7 bases between. The CDR3 reads CASSSISSGANVLTF. The CDR3 nucleotides read TGTGCCAGCAGCTCTATTAGCTCTGGGGCCAACGTCCTGACTTTC.

The chain carries TRBV30 and TRBJ1-1, with 7 bases identical to TRBD1. Germline V lookup: CDR1 GTSNPN, CDR2 SVGIG (reference sequence). V gave up 5 bases and J gave up 2 bases; unmatched junction bases: 5. The CDR3 loop spans 13 amino acids. CDR3: CAWGTAGNTEAFF. The CDR3 bases are TGTGCCTGGGGGACAGCGGGAAACACTGAAGCTTTCTTT.

The chain joins TRBV24-1 to TRBJ2-3, with D possibly matching TRBD2 (5 bases). The V gene lost 6 bases and the J gene lost 11 bases, with 14 bases spanning the gap. Germline V CDR1 and CDR2: KGHDR, SFDVKD. The CDR3 sequence is 12 residues long. In DNA, the CDR3 is TGTGCCACCAGTAACCCCCCGGAGGAGCAGTATTTT. Translation gives CATSNPPEEQYF.

This clone was seen a handful of times. This chain uses TRBV30 with TRBJ1-2, with D unresolved. Germline lookup yields CDR1 GTSNPN and CDR2 SVGIG (reference sequence). The CDR3 is made up of 15 amino acids. The V end was cut by 0 bases, the J end by 8 bases, with 19 bases between. CDR3 nucleotide sequence: TGTGCCTGGAGTGTAGACCTTGGCGAGGGTCGGGGCTACACCTTC. Residues: CAWSVDLGEGRGYTF.

This clone was detected only once. The chain uses TRBV19 and TRBJ2-1; D call uncertain. CDR3 length: 15 residues. The germline V gene has CDR1 LNHDA and CDR2 SQIVND (reference sequence). V dropped 6 bases and J dropped 2 bases, with 14 bases sitting between them. CDR3 loop: CASRSLGPAYNEQFF. The CDR3 DNA sequence: TGTGCCAGTAGATCGCTTGGGCCGGCCTACAATGAGCAGTTCTTC.

V and J are TRBV7-3 and TRBJ2-5; weak D call: TRBD2 (5 bases). Trimming shortened V by 5 bases and J by 5 bases, and 18 bases separated the two germline ends. The CDR3 spans 15 residues. Germline V gives CDR1 SGHTA, CDR2 FQGTGA. The CDR3 DNA follows: TGTGCCAGCAGCCCCTCGGGATTCCGAGGGGAGACCCAGTACTTC. Residues: CASSPSGFRGETQYF.